This passage covers 27 T cell receptor beta chains from one sample sequenced in a study of blood T cell repertoires in COVID-19. Method: immunoSEQ multiplex PCR; TCRdb's copy keeps in-frame clones and lacks some. The table shows about 210,000 clones, with about 90% occurring only once. Sequenced input: peripheral blood. The receptors were sampled from a man aged 25 to 40 with acute or convalescent COVID-19.

This chain links TRBV5-4 with TRBJ2-3; D is unresolved. Trimming left V 1 base short and J 8 bases short, with 5 bases between. This CDR3 contains 11 residues. CDR1 is SGHNT, CDR2 YYREEE, per germline (reference sequence). CDR3 region: CASSLSFTQYF. CDR3 coding DNA: TGTGCCAGCAGCTTGTCGTTTACGCAGTATTTT.

The chain combines TRBV14 with TRBJ2-7; TRBD1 aligns across 10 bases. Unmatched junction bases numbered 5, after V lost 1 base and J lost 5 bases. CDR3 size: 15 residues. The germline gives CDR1 SGHDN, CDR2 FVKESK. DNA of the CDR3: TGTGCCAGCAGCCAAGGGGGGACAGGGGTCGACGAGCAGTACTTC. This encodes CASSQGGTGVDEQYF.

V is TRBV28 and J is TRBJ1-2; no reliable D call. Germline CDR1 and CDR2: MDHEN and SYDVKM. The CDR3 covers 12 residues. The ends were cut back, 4 bases at V and 7 bases at J, with 10 bases in the middle. The CDR3 is CASSSRLFGYTF. CDR3 in DNA: TGTGCCAGCAGTTCGAGGCTATTTGGCTACACCTTC.

In its sample, this clone was seen once. The chain has TRBV28 and TRBJ1-2; D might be TRBD1 (5 bases). Trimming shortened V by 2 bases and J by 8 bases, and 21 bases separated the two germline ends. The CDR3 runs to 16 residues. Germline lookup yields CDR1 MDHEN and CDR2 SYDVKM. CDR3 amino acids: CASSLVAVGEAFGYTF. The CDR3 DNA sequence: TGTGCCAGCAGTTTAGTCGCCGTGGGGGAGGCGTTCGGCTACACCTTC.

V usage is TRBV28 and J usage is TRBJ2-6, with D maybe TRBD1 (6 bases). Trimming took 5 bases from V and 0 from J, leaving 14 bases between them. Per germline, CDR1 MDHEN and CDR2 SYDVKM. This CDR3 spans 17 amino acids. This CDR3 is CASSEQGLNSGANVLTF. CDR3 DNA: TGTGCCAGCAGTGAACAGGGTTTAAACTCTGGGGCCAACGTCCTGACTTTC. Using reference TRBV28 and TRBJ2-6 for the parts outside the CDR3, the full variable domain is DVKVTQSSRYLVKRTGEKVFLECVQDMDHENMFWYRQDPGLGLRLIYFSYDVKMKEKGDIPEGYSVSREKKERFSLILESASTNQTSMYLCASSEQGLNSGANVLTFGAGSRLTVL.

This sequence joins TRBV12-3 or TRBV12-4 and TRBJ1-4; D call uncertain. V was clipped by 6 bases and J by 7 bases, with 12 bases between them. CDR3 size: 13 residues. In DNA form, the CDR3 reads TGTGCCAGCAGCCGCCAGGCCCTTGAAAAACTGTTTTTT. Encoded protein: CASSRQALEKLFF.

The chain uses TRBV19 and TRBJ1-5, with a tentative D call TRBD1 (6 bases). The CDR3 is 15 amino acids. V lost 3 bases and J lost 2, with 11 bases in between. The germline CDR1 and CDR2 sequences are LNHDA and SQIVND (reference sequence). This CDR3 reads CASSIRGAGNQPQHF. CDR3 nucleotides: TGTGCCAGTAGTATCCGGGGGGCAGGCAATCAGCCCCAGCATTTT.

The gene calls are TRBV4-2 and TRBJ1-5, with a possible D match to TRBD1 (5 bases). Looked up from germline, CDR1 is LGHNA and CDR2 is YNFKEQ. The CDR3 is 17 amino acids. V dropped 3 bases and J dropped 3 bases, with 18 bases sitting between them. The CDR3 DNA sequence: TGTGCCAGCAGCCACGACGGAGGGGTCTACTCCAATCAGCCCCAGCATTTT. This encodes CASSHDGGVYSNQPQHF.

The genes are TRBV18 and TRBJ2-7; D gene uncertain. Trimming removed 2 bases from V and 5 bases from J, with 13 bases in between. Germline V CDR1 and CDR2: KGHSH, LQKENI. The CDR3 spans 14 residues. The CDR3 nucleotides are TGTGCCAGCTCACCAAATAACTTTGTGGACGAGCAGTACTTC. Translated: CASSPNNFVDEQYF.

V is TRBV28 and J is TRBJ1-2; D is unresolved. Germline V lookup: CDR1 MDHEN, CDR2 SYDVKM. This CDR3 has 16 amino acids. V lost 4 bases and J 4 bases, leaving 19 bases between the germline ends. The CDR3 bases are TGTGCCAGCAGTTCTCCCTCCGACTCCCCCCTCTATGGCTACACCTTC. Its translation: CASSSPSDSPLYGYTF.

The DNA for the CDR3 is TGTGCCAGCAGTTCACTAGCGGGGGGGCCGGATGAGCAGTTCTTC. Its protein is CASSSLAGGPDEQFF. V and J are TRBV27 and TRBJ2-1; 13 bases agree with TRBD2. The CDR3 loop spans 15 amino acids. Unmatched junction bases numbered 5, after V lost 4 bases and J lost 8 bases. Germline CDR1 reads MNHEY; CDR2 reads SMNVEV (reference sequence).

The count of this clone is one. This CDR3 is also generated by other DNA sequences in the sample. V usage is TRBV28 and J usage is TRBJ2-1, with 13 bases aligning to TRBD2. Per the germline V gene, CDR1 is MDHEN and CDR2 is SYDVKM. J was trimmed by 10 bases and V by 8 bases; bases with no gene match: 5. The CDR3 is 13 residues long. CDR3 in amino acids: CASRPGLAGEQFF. The CDR3 DNA reads as TGTGCCAGCCGACCGGGACTAGCGGGAGAGCAGTTCTTC.

The chain uses TRBV27 and TRBJ2-7; D is unresolved. This CDR3 is 16 amino acids long. With 2 bases removed from V and 0 bases from J, the gap between germline ends came to 14 bases. CDR1 MNHEY and CDR2 SMNVEV come from the germline V gene (reference sequence). The CDR3 region is CASSLSAELSSYEQYF. For the CDR3, the DNA is TGTGCCAGCAGTTTAAGTGCGGAGTTAAGCTCCTACGAGCAGTACTTC.

The chain uses TRBV5-1 and TRBJ1-1, with unresolved D. The CDR3 totals 13 residues. The V end was cut by 0 bases, the J end by 5 bases, with 8 bases between. CDR1 SGHRS and CDR2 YFSETQ come from the germline V gene. CDR3: CASSLVGRTEAFF. The CDR3 DNA reads as TGCGCCAGCAGCTTGGTCGGGAGGACTGAAGCTTTCTTT.

J is TRBJ1-5 and V is TRBV5-4; TRBD1 is a possible D gene (5 bases). V was shortened by 4 bases and J by 2 bases, with 22 bases between the two germline ends. The CDR3 has 18 residues. Germline V gene lookup returns CDR1 SGHNT and CDR2 YYREEE (reference sequence). The CDR3 nucleotides are TGTGCCAGCAGCCCGGCGGGGCCGGCTAAAGTCTGCAATCAGCCCCAGCATTTT. Protein: CASSPAGPAKVCNQPQHF.

The chain couples TRBV6-5 to TRBJ1-1; D uncertain. This CDR3 contains 14 residues. Trimming took off 7 bases at V and 4 bases at J, with 16 bases between the two ends. Germline V lookup: CDR1 MNHEY, CDR2 SVGAGI. CDR3 residues: CASKWERGITEAFF. In nucleotides, the CDR3 is TGTGCCAGCAAGTGGGAGCGAGGAATCACTGAAGCTTTCTTT.

This chain links TRBV6-5 with TRBJ2-7, with D maybe TRBD2 (6 bases). This CDR3 comprises 13 residues. Germline lookup yields CDR1 MNHEY and CDR2 SVGAGI. Trimming left V 7 bases short and J 11 bases short, with 21 bases between. Here the CDR3 DNA reads TGTGCCAGCAAAATTCGGACGGAGGGTTTTGAGTACTTC. Its protein product is CASKIRTEGFEYF.

This chain connects TRBV6-1 to TRBJ1-5; TRBD1 might be the D (6 bases). V was clipped by 3 bases and J by 4 bases, with 13 bases between them. In germline, CDR1 is MNHNS, CDR2 SASEGT. The CDR3 runs to 15 residues. CDR3 sequence: CASSDDRLTNQPQHF. CDR3 DNA: TGTGCCAGCAGTGATGACAGGTTAACGAATCAGCCCCAGCATTTT.

The rearrangement links TRBV5-1 to TRBJ2-5; a possible D gene is TRBD1 (5 bases). V shed 4 bases and J shed 5 bases, with 15 bases lying between them. This CDR3 has 14 amino acids. In germline, CDR1 is SGHRS, CDR2 YFSETQ. The CDR3 DNA reads as TGCGCCAGCAGCCTCGCCTCTAACAGGGAGACCCAGTACTTC. It yields the protein CASSLASNRETQYF.

The chain carries TRBV19 and TRBJ2-1, with 14 nucleotides matching TRBD2. V dropped 7 bases and J dropped 10; count of bases not matched to a gene: 3. This CDR3 contains 13 residues. The germline CDR1 and CDR2 sequences are LNHDA and SQIVND (reference sequence). In DNA, the CDR3 is TGTGCCAGTACGGGACTAGCGGGAGCGGAGCAGTTCTTC. Protein sequence: CASTGLAGAEQFF.

V and J are TRBV5-1 and TRBJ2-1; 12 bases match TRBD2. J lost 1 base, V lost 4 bases, and 12 bases had no gene match. This CDR3 has 19 amino acids. Germline CDR1 reads SGHRS; CDR2 reads YFSETQ. The CDR3: CASSPYPGLAGSSYNEQFF. CDR3 sequence (DNA): TGCGCCAGCAGCCCCTATCCGGGACTAGCGGGTTCTTCCTACAATGAGCAGTTCTTC.

In DNA form, the CDR3 reads TGCAGCGCCCCGGGACTAGCGGGGGGGCGGATCCGCACAGATACGCAGTATTTT. Translated: CSAPGLAGGRIRTDTQYF. The chain recombines TRBV29-1 with TRBJ2-3; the match to TRBD2 covers 16 bases. This CDR3 has 18 amino acids. V trimming: 7 bases; J trimming: 1 base; junction bases outside the gene matches: 11. The V gene's germline CDR1 is SQVTM and CDR2 ANQGSEA.

The chain carries TRBV14 and TRBJ2-2, with 9 bases matching TRBD1. The CDR3 contains 17 residues. The V gene's germline CDR1 is SGHDN and CDR2 FVKESK. Trimming removed 6 bases from V and 7 bases from J; junction bases left unmatched: 15. The DNA of the CDR3 is TGTGCCAGCAGTCCTGACTTCCCGGGACAGGGTAGCGGGGAGCTGTTTTTT. This encodes CASSPDFPGQGSGELFF.

The chain joins TRBV28 to TRBJ2-3, with D unclear. This CDR3 contains 14 residues. V was shortened by 4 bases and J by 2 bases, with 10 bases between the two germline ends. The V gene's germline CDR1 is MDHEN and CDR2 SYDVKM. CDR3 DNA: TGTGCCAGCAGTTCTTACACAAACACAGATACGCAGTATTTT. It encodes CASSSYTNTDTQYF. Combining the CDR3 with reference TRBV28 and TRBJ2-3 gives the whole variable domain DVKVTQSSRYLVKRTGEKVFLECVQDMDHENMFWYRQDPGLGLRLIYFSYDVKMKEKGDIPEGYSVSREKKERFSLILESASTNQTSMYLCASSSYTNTDTQYFGPGTRLTVL.

The chain combines TRBV7-6 with TRBJ2-2, with 8 bases fitting TRBD2. V lost 10 bases and J lost 5; bases outside the gene matches: 6. This CDR3 contains 13 residues. CDR1 and CDR2 from the germline V gene are SGHVS and FNYEAQ. The CDR3 coding sequence is TGTGCCATAGATTCGGGGGGGACCGGGGAGCTGTTTTTT. Residues: CAIDSGGTGELFF.

The chain uses TRBV18 and TRBJ1-2; 8 bases map to TRBD1. The trim removed 2 bases at V and 4 bases at J, leaving 6 bases unmatched. The CDR3 has 15 amino acids. The germline V gene encodes CDR1 KGHSH and CDR2 LQKENI. The CDR3 sequence: CASSPVGQGIYGYTF. The CDR3 DNA follows: TGTGCCAGCTCACCAGTCGGACAGGGAATCTATGGCTACACCTTC.

The V and J genes are TRBV19 and TRBJ1-5, with 8 bases lining up with TRBD1. Germline values: CDR1 LNHDA, CDR2 SQIVND (reference sequence). Unmatched junction bases numbered 8, after V lost 7 bases and J lost 6 bases. The CDR3 sequence is 14 residues long. The CDR3 sequence: CASTPDRGGQPQHF. The CDR3 nucleotides are TGTGCCAGTACCCCCGACAGGGGAGGTCAGCCCCAGCATTTT.